Shown below are 17 T cell receptor beta chains from a single sample sequenced in a study of cytomegalovirus exposure and HLA in healthy donors. Assay used: immunoSEQ multiplex PCR; TCRdb lists only in-frame clones, some missing. There are under 200,000 clones in the sample; approximately 96% occur only once, and roughly 1% lies in the top ten. Sequencing input: PBMCs. The receptors were sampled from a woman aged 18 to 35 in good health and CMV-seronegative.

The CDR3 spells CASSLGHASTDTQYF. For the CDR3, the DNA is TGCGCCAGCAGCTTGGGGCATGCTAGCACAGATACGCAGTATTTT. The chain carries TRBV5-1 and TRBJ2-3; D gene unclear. Trimming removed 0 bases at V and 0 bases at J, with 8 bases between. The CDR3 sequence is 15 residues long. Germline V gene data show CDR1 as SGHRS and CDR2 as YFSETQ.

The chain is built from TRBV5-8 and TRBJ2-7; 7 nucleotides agree with TRBD1. Germline V CDR1 and CDR2: SGHTS, YDEGEE. The J segment lost 2 bases and the V segment lost 0 bases, leaving 5 bases of the junction unmatched. CDR3 length equals 15 residues. The CDR3 DNA is TGTGCCAGCAGCTTGGTGGCAGGGGGAGCCTACGAGCAGTACTTC. The encoded protein is CASSLVAGGAYEQYF.

The rearrangement links TRBV13 to TRBJ2-1, with TRBD2 matching over 9 bases. The length of the CDR3 is 15 residues. J was trimmed by 3 bases and V by 2 bases; bases with no gene match: 2. Germline V gives CDR1 PRHDT, CDR2 FYEKMQ (reference sequence). CDR3 residues: CASSLILAGYNEQFF. CDR3 DNA: TGTGCCAGCAGCTTAATACTAGCGGGCTACAATGAGCAGTTCTTC.

The CDR3 bases are TGCGCCAGCAGCCAATTTACAGGGAGCAATCAGCCCCAGCATTTT. Its translation: CASSQFTGSNQPQHF. This rearrangement joins TRBV4-1 to TRBJ1-5, with a weak D call TRBD1 (6 bases). The length of the CDR3 is 15 residues. Trimming removed 2 bases at V and 1 base at J, with 9 bases between. Germline CDR1 and CDR2: MGHRA and YSYEKL.

The chain carries TRBV2 and TRBJ2-2; D not resolved. Germline lookup yields CDR1 SNHLY and CDR2 FYNNEI. CDR3 size: 13 residues. V was pared by 6 bases and J by 3 bases, with 8 bases between. CDR3 nucleotide sequence: TGTGCCAGCAGGTTATCGGACACCGGGGAGCTGTTTTTT. This gives the protein CASRLSDTGELFF.

The gene calls are TRBV9 and TRBJ2-1, with TRBD1 matching 7 bases. The CDR3 runs 13 residues. The V segment lost 7 bases and the J segment 4 bases; nucleotides outside the gene matches: 5. Germline CDR1 SGDLS, CDR2 YYNGEE. The CDR3 reads CASSHRGYNEQFF. As DNA, the CDR3 is TGTGCCAGCTCCCACAGGGGATACAATGAGCAGTTCTTC.

The chain carries TRBV7-2 and TRBJ2-7; D is perhaps TRBD1 (6 bases). The CDR3 contains 16 residues. The germline CDR1 and CDR2 sequences are SGHTA and FQGNSA. The germline V and J ends were trimmed by 2 bases and 0 bases, with 14 bases remaining between them. This CDR3 is CASSLIYVGASYEQYF. CDR3 coding DNA: TGTGCCAGCAGCTTAATCTATGTGGGGGCCTCCTACGAGCAGTACTTC. Drawing the rest from reference TRBV7-2 and TRBJ2-7, the complete variable domain is GAGVSQSPSNKVTEKGKDVELRCDPISGHTALYWYRQSLGQGLEFLIYFQGNSAPDKSGLPSDRFSAERTGGSVSTLTIQRTQQEDSAVYLCASSLIYVGASYEQYFGPGTRLTVT.

The V call is TRBV9, the J call TRBJ2-2, with 7 nucleotides matching TRBD2. J was trimmed by 0 bases and V by 0 bases; bases with no gene match: 11. This CDR3 is built from 19 residues. In germline, CDR1 is SGDLS, CDR2 YYNGEE. The CDR3 sequence is CASSVDPFERGPNTGELFF. The CDR3 DNA reads as TGTGCCAGCAGCGTAGACCCCTTTGAGCGGGGACCGAACACCGGGGAGCTGTTTTTT.

The rearrangement uses TRBV10-1 and TRBJ1-4; 12 bases line up with TRBD1. After removal of 8 bases from V and 10 bases from J, the junction contained 14 bases not matched to a gene. CDR1 WNHNN and CDR2 SYGVQD come from the germline V gene (reference sequence). This CDR3 spans 16 amino acids. CDR3 loop: CASRVTPGQGAGKLFF. CDR3 DNA sequence: TGCGCCAGCCGGGTAACACCGGGACAGGGGGCCGGAAAACTGTTTTTT.

This rearrangement joins TRBV5-1 to TRBJ2-7; D is perhaps TRBD1 (6 bases). CDR1 is SGHRS and CDR2 is YFSETQ in the germline V gene. V was shortened by 7 bases and J by 7 bases, with 18 bases between the two germline ends. The CDR3 sequence is 13 residues long. The CDR3, as DNA: TGCGCCAGCGGCGAACCAGGGGCAGGGGAGCAGTACTTC. Translated, it gives CASGEPGAGEQYF.

The chain recombines TRBV5-1 with TRBJ2-2, with unresolved D. This CDR3 spans 16 amino acids. With 0 bases removed from V and 2 bases from J, the gap between germline ends came to 11 bases. Looked up from germline, CDR1 is SGHRS and CDR2 is YFSETQ. As DNA, the CDR3 is TGCGCCAGCAGCTTGGTGAACAGCCGAAACACCGGGGAGCTGTTTTTT. Its translation: CASSLVNSRNTGELFF.

The rearrangement uses TRBV7-2 and TRBJ2-1; 8 bases are shared with TRBD2. From germline, CDR1 is SGHTA and CDR2 FQGNSA. With V trimmed by 5 bases and J by 10 bases, 13 bases remained unmatched. The CDR3 is made up of 15 amino acids. CDR3 loop: CASSPIAGTVGEQFF. DNA of the CDR3: TGTGCCAGCAGCCCTATAGCGGGGACGGTAGGGGAGCAGTTCTTC.

This clone appeared a single time. The junction and the germline gene differ at one end; a read error may be behind it. This chain's CDR3 is CASSLVLAGTVNEQFF. The CDR3 DNA reads TGTGCTAGCAGCTTAGTACTAGCGGGGACCGTGAATGAGCAGTTCTTC. This sequence joins TRBV7-7 and TRBJ2-1, with 10 positions matching TRBD2. The CDR3 totals 16 residues. Germline V gene data show CDR1 as SSHAT and CDR2 as FNYEAQ (reference sequence).

The gene calls are TRBV7-8 and TRBJ1-2, with D unresolved. Germline CDR1 is SGHVS and CDR2 is FQNEAQ. This CDR3 has 16 residues. The V end lost 0 bases, the J end lost 8 bases, and 19 bases lay between the germline ends. This chain's CDR3 is CASSLARWREFGGYTF. CDR3 in DNA: TGTGCCAGCAGCTTAGCGCGTTGGCGGGAGTTCGGCGGCTACACCTTC.

The chain links TRBV18 to TRBJ1-1; possible D gene TRBD1, 6 bases. From germline, CDR1 is KGHSH and CDR2 LQKENI. The CDR3 is 14 amino acids. Trimming shortened V by 4 bases and J by 0 bases, and 9 bases separated the two germline ends. CDR3 protein: CASSLNRVNTEAFF. CDR3 nucleotide sequence: TGTGCCAGCTCACTAAACAGGGTGAACACTGAAGCTTTCTTT.

The V and J genes are TRBV19 and TRBJ1-2; no firm D call. Germline CDR1 reads LNHDA; CDR2 reads SQIVND (reference sequence). Trimming took off 4 bases at V and 7 bases at J, with 19 bases between the two ends. This CDR3 is built from 15 residues. The CDR3 protein is CASSRPQAISAGYTF. The CDR3 DNA reads as TGTGCCAGTAGTAGGCCGCAAGCGATATCCGCTGGCTACACCTTC.

The V call is TRBV7-2, the J call TRBJ1-2; TRBD1 might be the D (6 bases). Trimming removed 1 base from V and 4 bases from J, with 19 bases in between. The CDR3 is 17 amino acids. CDR1 and CDR2 (germline): SGHTA, FQGNSA. The DNA for the CDR3 is TGTGCCAGCAGCTTAGGCACAGGGCCGGGATCTAGCTATGGCTACACCTTC. Protein: CASSLGTGPGSSYGYTF.